These 31 T cell receptor beta chains were all obtained from the same sample, sequenced in a study of siplizumab effects on memory and regulatory T cells. Coculture of the mixed lymphocyte reaction cells took place at 37 degrees C and lasted roughly 6 days. Some clones are missing from TCRdb's copy, which holds only in-frame ones; the method was immunoSEQ multiplex PCR. The sample comprises more than 800 clones, 70% to 80% of which are singletons, and about 15% rests with the top ten. Antigens for these TCRs are unknown. Sequenced input: CFSE-low (dividing) CD8+ T cells sorted from an allogeneic mixed lymphocyte reaction. Every receptor here comes from a human donor in good health; the cells came from an allogeneic mixed lymphocyte reaction.

V usage is TRBV5-6 and J usage is TRBJ2-1; the D gene is possibly TRBD2 (6 bases). CDR1 SGHDT and CDR2 YYEEEE come from the germline V gene. The CDR3 runs 15 residues. Trimming cost V 3 bases and J 5 bases, with 15 bases left between them. Here the CDR3 DNA reads TGTGCCAGCAGCTCACGAAGCGGGCCAGACAATGAGCAGTTCTTC. Translated: CASSSRSGPDNEQFF.

The rearrangement links TRBV11-3 to TRBJ2-6; no clear D. The CDR3 totals 16 residues. V was shortened by 5 bases and J by 5 bases, with 16 bases between the two germline ends. Per germline, CDR1 SGHNT and CDR2 YENEEA. The CDR3 bases are TGTGCCAGCAGCGAGGAGACACAAAGTCGGGCCAACGTCCTGACTTTC. It encodes CASSEETQSRANVLTF.

The J gene is TRBJ2-7, the V gene TRBV7-8, with no clear D. Trimming cost V 1 base and J 1 base, with 14 bases left between them. In germline, CDR1 is SGHVS, CDR2 FQNEAQ. The length of the CDR3 is 16 residues. CDR3 nucleotide sequence: TGTGCCAGCAGCTTAGGTGTAGAGGACCTTTCCTACGAGCAGTACTTC. Its translation: CASSLGVEDLSYEQYF.

This clone was counted once. This chain joins TRBV6-1 and TRBJ2-1; 8 nucleotides match TRBD1. Looked up from germline, CDR1 is MNHNS and CDR2 is SASEGT. The trim removed 1 base at V and 7 bases at J, leaving 6 bases unmatched. The CDR3 covers 15 residues. The CDR3 loop reads CASSEEIQGANEQFF. The CDR3 region has the DNA TGTGCCAGCAGTGAAGAGATCCAGGGGGCGAATGAGCAGTTCTTC.

The V call is TRBV7-9, the J call TRBJ2-2, with D perhaps matching TRBD1 or TRBD2 (5 bases each). Per the germline V gene, CDR1 is SEHNR and CDR2 is FQNEAQ (reference sequence). V lost 5 bases, J lost 3 bases, and 16 bases lay in between. The CDR3 has 16 residues. The CDR3 bases are TGTGCCAGCAGCCCTTGGGACGGCATTTACACCGGGGAGCTGTTTTTT. Its protein product is CASSPWDGIYTGELFF. Full variable domain (missing parts from reference TRBV7-9 and TRBJ2-2): DTGVSQNPRHKITKRGQNVTFRCDPISEHNRLYWYRQTLGQGPEFLTYFQNEAQLEKSRLLSDRFSAERPKGSFSTLEIQRTEQGDSAMYLCASSPWDGIYTGELFFGEGSRLTVL.

The genes are TRBV19 and TRBJ1-3; the D is unclear. This CDR3 has 14 residues. V lost 3 bases and J lost 1, with 7 bases in between. CDR1 is LNHDA and CDR2 is SQIVND in the germline V gene (reference sequence). Here the CDR3 reads CASSMTSSGNTIYF. CDR3 sequence (DNA): TGTGCCAGTAGTATGACGTCGTCTGGAAACACCATATATTTT.

In this sample, this clone turned up a few times. This chain connects TRBV11-2 to TRBJ2-2; 10 bases are a match to TRBD1. The V and J ends lost 2 bases and 5 bases, in that order; junction bases with no gene match: 5. In germline, CDR1 is SGHAT, CDR2 FQNNGV. The CDR3 has 16 amino acids. For the CDR3, the DNA is TGTGCCAGCAGCTTAAAGGGGACAGGGGCGACCGGGGAGCTGTTTTTT. It translates to CASSLKGTGATGELFF.

The chain joins TRBV19 to TRBJ1-3; D call uncertain. The CDR3 sequence is 15 residues long. The V and J ends lost 3 bases and 4 bases respectively, with 13 bases between them. The germline gives CDR1 LNHDA, CDR2 SQIVND (reference sequence). CDR3 coding DNA: TGTGCCAGTAGTATCTGGGCCGCCTCAGGAAACACCATATATTTT. Protein product: CASSIWAASGNTIYF.

The V and J genes are TRBV7-6 and TRBJ2-3, with TRBD2 matching 12 bases. J lost 4 bases, V lost 3 bases, and 11 bases had no gene match. Germline-derived CDR1 and CDR2 are SGHVS and FNYEAQ. CDR3 length: 18 residues. As DNA, the CDR3 is TGTGCCAGCAGCTTGTCCCTAGCGGGAGGGCCTCGGGCAGATACGCAGTATTTT. This gives the protein CASSLSLAGGPRADTQYF.

The chain links TRBV9 to TRBJ2-2; the match to TRBD1 covers 7 bases. CDR1 is SGDLS and CDR2 is YYNGEE in the germline V gene. The CDR3 is 14 residues long. With 0 bases clipped from V and 7 bases from J, the junction kept 3 bases outside the gene matches. CDR3 sequence: CASSVEGGYGELFF. The CDR3 region has the DNA TGTGCCAGCAGCGTAGAAGGGGGCTACGGGGAGCTGTTTTTT.

The V gene is TRBV11-3, the J gene TRBJ2-7, with 9 positions matching TRBD1. CDR3 length: 15 amino acids. CDR1 SGHNT and CDR2 YENEEA come from the germline V gene. V trimming: 4 bases; J trimming: 4 bases; junction bases outside the gene matches: 8. The CDR3 DNA follows: TGTGCCAGCAGCTCAAGGGACAGGGTAGGATACGAGCAGTACTTC. Translating gives CASSSRDRVGYEQYF. The variable domain in full, with the rest retrieved from reference TRBV11-3 and TRBJ2-7, is EAGVVQSPRYKIIEKKQPVAFWCNPISGHNTLYWYLQNLGQGPELLIRYENEEAVDDSQLPKDRFSAERLKGVDSTLKIQPAELGDSAVYLCASSSRDRVGYEQYFGPGTRLTVT.

The J gene is TRBJ2-7, the V gene TRBV5-1; D is perhaps TRBD2 (5 bases). The CDR3 totals 16 residues. Germline-derived CDR1 and CDR2 are SGHRS and YFSETQ. V lost 6 bases and J lost 8, with 27 bases in between. This chain's CDR3 is CASTPSFGRSGGKQYF. CDR3 DNA: TGCGCCAGCACCCCCTCATTTGGTCGGAGTGGAGGAAAGCAGTACTTC.

The chain employs TRBV27 and TRBJ2-7; TRBD1 is a possible D gene (5 bases). The germline V gene encodes CDR1 MNHEY and CDR2 SMNVEV (reference sequence). The CDR3 totals 17 residues. Trimming cost V 0 bases and J 3 bases, with 18 bases left between them. The CDR3 DNA is TGTGCCAGCAGTTTATCTCTGACCTCAACAGGCATCTACGAGCAGTACTTC. The encoded protein is CASSLSLTSTGIYEQYF.

This chain joins TRBV11-2 and TRBJ1-1; D might be TRBD1 (5 bases). Germline lookup yields CDR1 SGHAT and CDR2 FQNNGV. The V gene lost 5 bases and the J gene lost 4 bases, with 14 bases spanning the gap. The CDR3 totals 14 residues. The CDR3 DNA is TGTGCCAGCAGCGGCTTTAGGGGTGCCACTGAAGCTTTCTTT. Translating it yields CASSGFRGATEAFF.

On this clone: This CDR3 is missing its conserved last phenylalanine or tryptophan, likely due to a read error. The DNA is left out, because the CDR3 cannot be placed on it with certainty; the CDR3 is given as TCRdb lists it. The chain carries TRBV29-1 and TRBJ1-2. The CDR3 length equals 8 residues, ends included. Germline V gene data show CDR1 as SQVTM and CDR2 as ANQGSEA. CDR3 sequence: CSVGSGGI.

The V call is TRBV4-2, the J call TRBJ2-6; D is unresolved. The CDR3 extends over 16 amino acids. Trimming took off 0 bases at V and 0 bases at J, with 6 bases between the two ends. Per the germline V gene, CDR1 is LGHNA and CDR2 is YNFKEQ. The CDR3 DNA follows: TGTGCCAGCAGCCAAGATCTGGGCTCTGGGGCCAACGTCCTGACTTTC. It encodes CASSQDLGSGANVLTF.

The rearrangement uses TRBV4-1 and TRBJ1-1; the D gene is possibly TRBD1 (6 bases). CDR3 size: 14 residues. Germline loops: CDR1 MGHRA, CDR2 YSYEKL. V shed 3 bases and J shed 4 bases, with 12 bases lying between them. In DNA, the CDR3 is TGCGCCAGCAGCCACCCGGGGGCACGCACTGAAGCTTTCTTT. This translates into CASSHPGARTEAFF.

The chain carries TRBV27 and TRBJ2-7, with D uncertain. V was pared by 6 bases and J by 1 base, with 10 bases between. Germline V gene data show CDR1 as MNHEY and CDR2 as SMNVEV (reference sequence). This CDR3 is 13 amino acids long. CDR3 amino acids: CASRVGRSYEQYF. In DNA, the CDR3 is TGTGCCAGCAGGGTAGGACGGTCCTACGAGCAGTACTTC.

The chain employs TRBV11-2 and TRBJ1-1, with D hard to call. CDR1 is SGHAT, CDR2 FQNNGV, per germline. The germline V and J ends were trimmed by 0 bases and 1 base, with 9 bases remaining between them. CDR3 size: 15 residues. The CDR3 reads CASSLEGRQNTEAFF. In DNA, the CDR3 is TGTGCCAGCAGCTTAGAAGGCAGGCAGAACACTGAAGCTTTCTTT.

This sequence joins TRBV29-1 and TRBJ2-7, with TRBD1 matching over 11 bases. The CDR3 length is 14 residues. With 6 bases clipped from V and 4 bases from J, the junction kept 8 bases outside the gene matches. Germline V gene sequence: CDR1 SQVTM, CDR2 ANQGSEA. CDR3 DNA: TGCAGCGTGGCGGGACAGGGGGTTAGATACGAGCAGTACTTC. It encodes CSVAGQGVRYEQYF.

As DNA, the CDR3 is TGTGCCAGCAGCCAAGAGGGGCAAACCTCCCGGGATATCCAGTACTTC. It specifies CASSQEGQTSRDIQYF. This rearrangement joins TRBV4-2 to TRBJ2-5; D could derive from TRBD1 or TRBD2 (5 bases each). This CDR3 is 16 amino acids long. Germline CDR1 reads LGHNA; CDR2 reads YNFKEQ. The germline V and J ends were trimmed by 0 bases and 10 bases, with 21 bases remaining between them.

This chain connects TRBV6-5 to TRBJ2-1, with 12 bases aligning to TRBD2. V shed 5 bases, J shed 4 bases, and the junction held 3 bases outside the gene matches. The CDR3 sequence is 15 residues long. Germline assignment: CDR1 MNHEY and CDR2 SVGAGI. The CDR3, as DNA: TGTGCCAGCAGTGGGACTAGCGGGTCTTACAATGAGCAGTTCTTC. Protein sequence: CASSGTSGSYNEQFF.

The V and J genes are TRBV27 and TRBJ1-2; 7 bases line up with TRBD1. The CDR3 totals 15 residues. V gave up 2 bases and J gave up 2 bases; unmatched junction bases: 5. Germline V gene data show CDR1 as MNHEY and CDR2 as SMNVEV (reference sequence). The CDR3 bases are TGTGCCAGCAGTTTAAAAGGGGGCGCGAACTATGGCTACACCTTC. This sequence encodes CASSLKGGANYGYTF.

The chain carries TRBV2 and TRBJ2-5; 11 positions agree with TRBD2. The V segment lost 6 bases and the J segment 4 bases; nucleotides outside the gene matches: 7. This CDR3 region has 15 residues. Germline CDR1 reads SNHLY; CDR2 reads FYNNEI. This chain's CDR3 is CASRELAGARETQYF. The CDR3 region has the DNA TGTGCCAGCAGAGAACTAGCGGGAGCGCGAGAGACCCAGTACTTC. Filled out from reference TRBV2 and TRBJ2-5, the complete variable domain reads EPEVTQTPSHQVTQMGQEVILRCVPISNHLYFYWYRQILGQKVEFLVSFYNNEISEKSEIFDDQFSVERPDGSNFTLKIRSTKLEDSAMYFCASRELAGARETQYFGPGTRLLVL.

The chain carries TRBV7-9 and TRBJ2-1, with 11 bases lining up with TRBD2. V was pared by 5 bases and J by 4 bases, with 7 bases of the junction left unmatched. The CDR3 contains 16 residues. CDR1 SEHNR and CDR2 FQNEAQ come from the germline V gene (reference sequence). CDR3 sequence: CASSEALAGAYNEQFF. In nucleotides, the CDR3 is TGTGCCAGCAGCGAAGCACTAGCGGGGGCTTACAATGAGCAGTTCTTC. Full variable domain (remainder filled in from reference TRBV7-9 and TRBJ2-1): DTGVSQNPRHKITKRGQNVTFRCDPISEHNRLYWYRQTLGQGPEFLTYFQNEAQLEKSRLLSDRFSAERPKGSFSTLEIQRTEQGDSAMYLCASSEALAGAYNEQFFGPGTRLTVL.

The rearrangement links TRBV27 to TRBJ2-1; 13 nucleotides align to TRBD2. The CDR3 extends over 17 amino acids. V lost 2 bases to trimming and J lost 3 bases; unmatched junction nucleotides: 4. Per the germline V gene, CDR1 is MNHEY and CDR2 is SMNVEV (reference sequence). The CDR3: CASSLIGTSGVYNEQFF. The CDR3 DNA sequence: TGTGCCAGCAGTTTAATAGGGACTAGCGGGGTCTACAATGAGCAGTTCTTC.

V and J are TRBV9 and TRBJ2-7; TRBD1 agrees at 7 bases. Germline CDR1 SGDLS, CDR2 YYNGEE. Trimming removed 0 bases from V and 5 bases from J; junction bases left unmatched: 5. This CDR3 spans 14 amino acids. DNA for the CDR3: TGTGCCAGCAGCGTAGCTCAGGGGGACGACGAGCAGTACTTC. Its translation is CASSVAQGDDEQYF.

This clone showed up just once. An end of the junction differs from the germline gene, which may be a read error. The gene calls are TRBV4-1 and TRBJ1-6; D unclear. Germline V lookup: CDR1 MGHRA, CDR2 YSYEKL. The CDR3 has 16 amino acids. CDR3 DNA sequence: TGTGCCAGCAGCCAAGATCGTACCGGAGGTAGATCACCCCTCCACTTT. Translated, it gives CASSQDRTGGRSPLHF.

This chain links TRBV15 with TRBJ2-7; 7 bases match TRBD1. Germline V gene sequence: CDR1 LNHNV, CDR2 YYDKDF (reference sequence). CDR3 length: 14 amino acids. J was trimmed by 5 bases and V by 5 bases; bases with no gene match: 9. The CDR3 coding sequence is TGTGCCACCAGCGGTCAGACAGGGTTTGACGAGCAGTACTTC. Its translation is CATSGQTGFDEQYF.

This clone appeared a few times. The chain combines TRBV5-1 with TRBJ1-1; tentative D call: TRBD1 (5 bases). V was shortened by 5 bases and J by 1 base, with 12 bases between the two germline ends. Germline assignment: CDR1 SGHRS and CDR2 YFSETQ. This CDR3 has 14 amino acids. CDR3 in amino acids: CASSYYGQNTEAFF. Here the CDR3 DNA reads TGCGCCAGCAGTTATTACGGACAGAACACTGAAGCTTTCTTT. Based on the CDR3 plus reference TRBV5-1 and TRBJ1-1, the full variable domain is KAGVTQTPRYLIKTRGQQVTLSCSPISGHRSVSWYQQTPGQGLQFLFEYFSETQRNKGNFPGRFSGRQFSNSRSEMNVSTLELGDSALYLCASSYYGQNTEAFFGQGTRLTVV.

The chain joins TRBV27 to TRBJ2-7, with 10 bases aligning to TRBD2. Germline V gene data show CDR1 as MNHEY and CDR2 as SMNVEV (reference sequence). The CDR3 is 15 amino acids. The ends lost 3 bases at V and 3 bases at J; junction bases unmatched: 5. The CDR3 DNA is TGTGCCAGCAGTTTCTCAGCGGGAGGGCTCTACGAGCAGTACTTC. Its translation: CASSFSAGGLYEQYF.